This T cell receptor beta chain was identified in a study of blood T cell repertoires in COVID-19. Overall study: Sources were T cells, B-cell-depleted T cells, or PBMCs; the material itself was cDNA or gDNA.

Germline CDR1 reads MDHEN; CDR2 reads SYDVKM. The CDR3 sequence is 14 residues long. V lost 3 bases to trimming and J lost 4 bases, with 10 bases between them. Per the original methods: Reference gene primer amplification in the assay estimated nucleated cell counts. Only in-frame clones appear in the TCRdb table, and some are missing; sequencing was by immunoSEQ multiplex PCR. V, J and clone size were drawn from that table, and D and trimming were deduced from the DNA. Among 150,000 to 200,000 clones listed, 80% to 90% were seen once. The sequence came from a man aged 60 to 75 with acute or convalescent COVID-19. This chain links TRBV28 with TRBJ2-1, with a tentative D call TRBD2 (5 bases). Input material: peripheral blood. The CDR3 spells CASSFWGAYNEQFF. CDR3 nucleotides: TGTGCCAGCAGTTTTTGGGGAGCTTACAATGAGCAGTTCTTC.